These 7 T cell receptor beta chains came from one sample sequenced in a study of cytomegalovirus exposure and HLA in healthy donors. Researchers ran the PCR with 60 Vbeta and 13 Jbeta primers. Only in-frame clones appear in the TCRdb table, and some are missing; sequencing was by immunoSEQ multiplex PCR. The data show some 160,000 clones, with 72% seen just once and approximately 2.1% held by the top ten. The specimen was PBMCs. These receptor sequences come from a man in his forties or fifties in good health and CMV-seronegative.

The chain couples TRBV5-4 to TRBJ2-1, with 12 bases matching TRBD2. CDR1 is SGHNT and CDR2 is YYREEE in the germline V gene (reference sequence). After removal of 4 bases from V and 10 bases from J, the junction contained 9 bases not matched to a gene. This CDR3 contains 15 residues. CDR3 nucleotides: TGTGCCAGCAGCCAACTAGCGGGGGGCCGGAGGGAGCAGTTCTTC. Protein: CASSQLAGGRREQFF.

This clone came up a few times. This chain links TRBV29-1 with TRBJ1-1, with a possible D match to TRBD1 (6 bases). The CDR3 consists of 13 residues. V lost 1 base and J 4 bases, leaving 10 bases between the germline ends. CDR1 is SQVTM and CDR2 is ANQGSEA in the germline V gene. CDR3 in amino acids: CSVEGWDTTEAFF. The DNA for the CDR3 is TGCAGCGTTGAAGGGTGGGACACCACTGAAGCTTTCTTT.

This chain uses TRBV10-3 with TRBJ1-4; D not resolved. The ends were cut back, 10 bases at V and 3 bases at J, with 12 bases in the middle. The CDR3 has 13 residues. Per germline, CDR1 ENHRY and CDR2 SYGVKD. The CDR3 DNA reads TGTGCCACCTGCGGACTAGCTAATGAAAAACTGTTTTTT. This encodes CATCGLANEKLFF.

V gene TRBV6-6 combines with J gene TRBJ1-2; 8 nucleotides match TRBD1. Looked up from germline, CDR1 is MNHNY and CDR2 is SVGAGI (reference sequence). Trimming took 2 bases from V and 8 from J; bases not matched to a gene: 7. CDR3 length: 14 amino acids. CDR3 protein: CASSYGQGYDGYTF. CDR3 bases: TGTGCCAGCAGTTACGGACAGGGATACGACGGCTACACCTTC.

CDR3 nucleotide sequence: TGTGCCAGCAGCAAAGAATTGCTACCTCCCTACAATGAGCAGTTCTTC. As protein: CASSKELLPPYNEQFF. The chain recombines TRBV21-1 with TRBJ2-1; the table gives TRBD2 as D, unverified against the DNA. TRBV21-1 is reported as a pseudogene. The CDR3 sequence is 16 residues long.

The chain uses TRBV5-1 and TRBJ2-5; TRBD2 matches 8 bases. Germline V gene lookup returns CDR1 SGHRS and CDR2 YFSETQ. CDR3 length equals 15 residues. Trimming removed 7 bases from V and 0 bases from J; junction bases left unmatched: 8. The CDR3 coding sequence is TGCGCCAGCTCCTCCGGGAGGGCGTACCAAGAGACCCAGTACTTC. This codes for CASSSGRAYQETQYF.

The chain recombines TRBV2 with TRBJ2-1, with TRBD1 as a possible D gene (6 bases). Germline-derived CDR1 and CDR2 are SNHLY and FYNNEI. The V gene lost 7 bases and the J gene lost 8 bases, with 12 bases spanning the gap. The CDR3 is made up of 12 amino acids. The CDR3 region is CASIGGRDEQFF. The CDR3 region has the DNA TGTGCCAGCATTGGGGGCCGGGATGAGCAGTTCTTC.